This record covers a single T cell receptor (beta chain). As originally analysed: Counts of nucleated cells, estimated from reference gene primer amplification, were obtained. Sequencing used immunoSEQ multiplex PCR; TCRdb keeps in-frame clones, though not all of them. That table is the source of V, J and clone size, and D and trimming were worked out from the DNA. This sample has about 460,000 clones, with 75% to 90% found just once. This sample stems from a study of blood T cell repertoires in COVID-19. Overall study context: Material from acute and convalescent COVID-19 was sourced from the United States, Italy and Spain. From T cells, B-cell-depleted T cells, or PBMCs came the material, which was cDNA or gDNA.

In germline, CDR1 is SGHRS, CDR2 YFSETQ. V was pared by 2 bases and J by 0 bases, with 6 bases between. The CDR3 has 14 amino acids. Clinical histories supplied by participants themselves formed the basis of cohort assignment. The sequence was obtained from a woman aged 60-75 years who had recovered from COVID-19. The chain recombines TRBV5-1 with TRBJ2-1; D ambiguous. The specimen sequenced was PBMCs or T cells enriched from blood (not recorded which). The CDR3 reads CASSLALSYNEQFF. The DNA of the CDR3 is TGCGCCAGCAGCTTAGCCCTCTCCTACAATGAGCAGTTCTTC. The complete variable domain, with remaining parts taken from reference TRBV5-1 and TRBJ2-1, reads KAGVTQTPRYLIKTRGQQVTLSCSPISGHRSVSWYQQTPGQGLQFLFEYFSETQRNKGNFPGRFSGRQFSNSRSEMNVSTLELGDSALYLCASSLALSYNEQFFGPGTRLTVL.